These 26 T cell receptor beta chains originate from one sample sequenced in a study of cytomegalovirus exposure and HLA in healthy donors. The PCR made use of 60 Vbeta and 13 Jbeta primers. Produced via immunoSEQ multiplex PCR; TCRdb's table is partial and in-frame only. The sample lists roughly 180,000 clones; over 60% were seen once. The sample consisted of PBMCs. The receptors here all came from a man between 18 and 35 years old in good health and CMV-seronegative.

V gene TRBV10-3 combines with J gene TRBJ1-2; TRBD1 matches 8 bases. The CDR3 consists of 15 residues. Per the germline V gene, CDR1 is ENHRY and CDR2 is SYGVKD. Trimming at V came to 3 bases and at J to 5 bases, leaving 8 bases not matched to a gene. This CDR3 is CAISERQGIGYGYTF. CDR3 DNA: TGTGCCATCAGTGAAAGACAGGGGATAGGGTATGGCTACACCTTC.

This chain connects TRBV5-4 to TRBJ1-6; 7 bases align to TRBD1. The germline gives CDR1 SGHNT, CDR2 YYREEE (reference sequence). The trim removed 2 bases at V and 7 bases at J, leaving 3 bases unmatched. The CDR3 length is 14 residues. CDR3 coding DNA: TGTGCCAGCAGCTTCCAGGGGGGAAATTCACCCCTCCACTTT. Residues: CASSFQGGNSPLHF.

The chain employs TRBV11-2 and TRBJ2-1; D possibly corresponds to TRBD2 (6 bases). Trimming took off 1 base at V and 8 bases at J, with 27 bases between the two ends. The CDR3 runs to 19 residues. CDR1 is SGHAT, CDR2 FQNNGV, per germline. CDR3 sequence: CASSLGPAGKPSPRDEQFF. DNA for the CDR3: TGTGCCAGCAGCTTAGGCCCAGCGGGTAAACCTTCCCCCCGCGATGAGCAGTTCTTC.

This clone was observed once. V gene TRBV5-4 combines with J gene TRBJ1-6; D unclear. The CDR3 contains 13 residues. Germline assignment: CDR1 SGHNT and CDR2 YYREEE (reference sequence). V was clipped by 0 bases and J by 6 bases, with 4 bases between them. In DNA form, the CDR3 reads TGTGCCAGCAGCTTGGCGGGTAATTCACCCCTCCACTTT. The encoded protein is CASSLAGNSPLHF.

The genes are TRBV7-3 and TRBJ2-2; 8 bases are a match to TRBD2. Germline V lookup: CDR1 SGHTA, CDR2 FQGTGA. CDR3 length: 16 residues. V was clipped by 4 bases and J by 6 bases; unmatched bases: 10. DNA for the CDR3: TGTGCCAGCAGCTCGGGAGGTAGCGGGATGGCCGGGGAGCTGTTTTTT. Encoded protein: CASSSGGSGMAGELFF.

Comments on this clone: At the DNA level, this CDR3 is encoded by other sequences in the same sample as well. The J gene is TRBJ1-6, the V gene TRBV18; 8 nucleotides align to TRBD1. V shed 2 bases and J 7 bases; nucleotides not matched to a gene: 1. Germline assignment: CDR1 KGHSH and CDR2 LQKENI. This CDR3 spans 14 amino acids. The CDR3 nucleotides are TGTGCCAGCTCACCAGGGACAGGAAATTCACCCCTCCACTTT. It encodes CASSPGTGNSPLHF.

The rearrangement uses TRBV7-9 and TRBJ2-7; maybe TRBD1 (7 bases). This CDR3 region has 16 residues. The germline V gene encodes CDR1 SEHNR and CDR2 FQNEAQ (reference sequence). Trimming removed 6 bases from V and 6 bases from J, with 24 bases in between. The CDR3: CASSSTGGQRRSEQYF. The CDR3 region has the DNA TGTGCCAGCAGTTCCACCGGGGGACAGCGCCGCAGCGAGCAGTACTTC.

The chain employs TRBV5-1 and TRBJ2-1; TRBD2 aligns across 13 bases. The germline V gene has CDR1 SGHRS and CDR2 YFSETQ. V lost 4 bases and J lost 5; bases outside the gene matches: 6. The CDR3 is 16 residues long. The CDR3 reads CASSPGLAGINNEQFF. DNA for the CDR3: TGCGCCAGCAGCCCGGGACTAGCGGGAATAAACAATGAGCAGTTCTTC.

V is TRBV28 and J is TRBJ2-1, with D maybe TRBD2 (7 bases). The CDR3 is made up of 13 amino acids. V lost 7 bases to trimming and J lost 8 bases, with 15 bases between them. Germline V gene sequence: CDR1 MDHEN, CDR2 SYDVKM. The CDR3 DNA sequence: TGTGCCAGCACGGGGGGCCGCAGGTATGAGCAGTTCTTC. Residues: CASTGGRRYEQFF.

V usage is TRBV25-1 and J usage is TRBJ2-6; 7 nucleotides agree with TRBD2. Germline CDR1 MGHDK, CDR2 SYGVNS. The CDR3 totals 16 residues. After removal of 1 base from V and 2 bases from J, the junction contained 2 bases not matched to a gene. CDR3 sequence reads: CASSESGRAGANVLTF. The CDR3, as DNA: TGTGCCAGCAGTGAATCGGGGAGGGCTGGGGCCAACGTCCTGACTTTC.

CDR3 amino acids: CASSLAGGRVPYEQYF. CDR3 DNA: TGCGCCAGCAGCTTGGCCGGAGGGAGGGTCCCCTACGAGCAGTACTTC. V and J are TRBV5-1 and TRBJ2-7; TRBD2 agrees at 7 bases. CDR1 SGHRS and CDR2 YFSETQ come from the germline V gene. The CDR3 has 16 amino acids. The trim removed 0 bases at V and 2 bases at J, leaving 8 bases unmatched.

This clone showed up just once. V is TRBV29-1 and J is TRBJ1-2; 8 nucleotides agree with TRBD1. CDR3 size: 12 residues. Germline V CDR1 and CDR2: SQVTM, ANQGSEA. After removal of 6 bases from V and 4 bases from J, the junction contained 4 bases not matched to a gene. CDR3 sequence (DNA): TGCAGCGTCAGGACAGGGACCTATGGCTACACCTTC. Translating it yields CSVRTGTYGYTF.

The chain links TRBV28 to TRBJ2-5; D not certain. This CDR3 region has 13 residues. Trimming removed 5 bases from V and 3 bases from J, with 10 bases in between. Germline CDR1 is MDHEN and CDR2 is SYDVKM. This CDR3 is CASSPGREETQYF. Here the CDR3 DNA reads TGTGCCAGCAGTCCCGGCCGGGAAGAGACCCAGTACTTC.

This chain links TRBV28 with TRBJ1-1, with TRBD1 matching over 8 bases. The ends lost 3 bases at V and 4 bases at J; junction bases unmatched: 4. Germline loops: CDR1 MDHEN, CDR2 SYDVKM. CDR3 size: 14 residues. This CDR3 reads CASSFQGASTEAFF. DNA for the CDR3: TGTGCCAGCAGTTTTCAGGGGGCGAGCACTGAAGCTTTCTTT.

J is TRBJ2-7 and V is TRBV4-1; 9 bases are a match to TRBD1. There are 15 residues in the CDR3. Germline V gene data show CDR1 as MGHRA and CDR2 as YSYEKL. V lost 3 bases to trimming and J lost 5 bases; unmatched junction nucleotides: 8. CDR3 DNA sequence: TGCGCCAGCAGCCACCGGGACAGGGAATTCGACGAGCAGTACTTC. It yields the protein CASSHRDREFDEQYF.

The chain has TRBV7-2 and TRBJ2-4, with TRBD1 identical over 12 bases. Germline V gives CDR1 SGHTA, CDR2 FQGNSA. This CDR3 comprises 15 residues. With V trimmed by 4 bases and J by 7 bases, 5 bases remained unmatched. The CDR3, as DNA: TGTGCCAGCAGCTCCGGGACAGGGGGCGATAACATTCAGTACTTC. Amino acids: CASSSGTGGDNIQYF.

This clone came up once. The chain recombines TRBV7-9 with TRBJ2-1, with 8 bases aligning to TRBD2. Germline V gives CDR1 SEHNR, CDR2 FQNEAQ (reference sequence). V shed 5 bases and J 3 bases; nucleotides not matched to a gene: 6. The length of the CDR3 is 15 residues. The CDR3 protein is CASSPPGTSYNEQFF. CDR3 DNA: TGTGCCAGCAGCCCCCCCGGGACTAGCTACAATGAGCAGTTCTTC.

This chain uses TRBV6-5 with TRBJ2-1; 7 bases are shared with TRBD1. This CDR3 has 13 residues. CDR1 is MNHEY, CDR2 SVGAGI, per germline. J was trimmed by 6 bases and V by 8 bases; bases with no gene match: 7. CDR3 nucleotides: TGTGCCAGCCGACAGGGTGGAGGCAATGAGCAGTTCTTC. Its protein product is CASRQGGGNEQFF.

V and J are TRBV28 and TRBJ1-1; TRBD1 matches 8 bases. V lost 9 bases and J lost 4; bases outside the gene matches: 7. The germline V gene has CDR1 MDHEN and CDR2 SYDVKM. The CDR3 sequence is 13 residues long. The CDR3 loop is CASKQGVPTEAFF. The CDR3 DNA reads as TGTGCCAGTAAACAGGGGGTACCCACTGAAGCTTTCTTT.

V gene TRBV27 combines with J gene TRBJ1-1; 8 nucleotides align to TRBD1. With V trimmed by 6 bases and J by 3 bases, 6 bases remained unmatched. The CDR3 totals 14 residues. The germline V gene has CDR1 MNHEY and CDR2 SMNVEV (reference sequence). In DNA, the CDR3 is TGTGCCAGCAGCCTACAGGGGGGTTACACTGAAGCTTTCTTT. Translation: CASSLQGGYTEAFF.

V gene TRBV28 combines with J gene TRBJ2-7; 12 nucleotides line up with TRBD2. V lost 6 bases to trimming and J lost 2 bases; unmatched junction nucleotides: 23. CDR1 is MDHEN, CDR2 SYDVKM, per germline. The CDR3 has 21 residues. The CDR3 DNA follows: TGTGCCAGCAGGCTTGGCCCGACCGGGACTAGCGGGCATCTACAGCCCTACGAGCAGTACTTC. Amino acids: CASRLGPTGTSGHLQPYEQYF.

The V and J genes are TRBV7-2 and TRBJ1-2, with TRBD1 identical over 7 bases. The CDR3 sequence is 13 residues long. V shed 5 bases, J shed 3 bases, and the junction held 3 bases outside the gene matches. Per germline, CDR1 SGHTA and CDR2 FQGNSA. In DNA form, the CDR3 reads TGTGCCAGCAGCAGAGGGACAGACTATGGCTACACCTTC. Protein product: CASSRGTDYGYTF.

This clone has just a few counts. The rearrangement joins TRBV19 to TRBJ1-5, with TRBD1 matching 7 bases. This CDR3 is built from 16 residues. Per the germline V gene, CDR1 is LNHDA and CDR2 is SQIVND (reference sequence). Trimming removed 5 bases from V and 7 bases from J; junction bases left unmatched: 14. CDR3 bases: TGTGCCAGTAGTCCGCCCGGAGGGGGCTCTGTCCAGCCCCAGCATTTT. This gives the protein CASSPPGGGSVQPQHF.

This chain links TRBV7-3 with TRBJ2-5; 9 positions agree with TRBD1. The CDR3 loop spans 14 amino acids. Germline V lookup: CDR1 SGHTA, CDR2 FQGTGA. V lost 5 bases to trimming and J lost 6 bases; unmatched junction nucleotides: 7. CDR3 region: CASSPRDREKTQYF. The CDR3 bases are TGTGCCAGCAGCCCCCGGGACAGGGAAAAGACCCAGTACTTC. Full variable domain (outside the CDR3, taken from reference TRBV7-3 and TRBJ2-5): GAGVSQTPSNKVTEKGKYVELRCDPISGHTALYWYRQSLGQGPEFLIYFQGTGAADDSGLPNDRFFAVRPEGSVSTLKIQRTERGDSAVYLCASSPRDREKTQYFGPGTRLLVL.

This chain joins TRBV7-9 and TRBJ2-7; possible D gene TRBD2, 7 bases. CDR3 length: 18 residues. V shed 1 base and J shed 1 base, with 20 bases lying between them. Germline CDR1 is SEHNR and CDR2 is FQNEAQ (reference sequence). DNA of the CDR3: TGTGCCAGCAGCTTAGGATTCACTGAGGGGGGGCGGTCCTACGAGCAGTACTTC. It translates to CASSLGFTEGGRSYEQYF.

J is TRBJ2-7 and V is TRBV19, with 10 bases identical to TRBD1. The CDR3 is 14 residues long. The germline gives CDR1 LNHDA, CDR2 SQIVND (reference sequence). After removal of 5 bases from V and 1 base from J, the junction contained 2 bases not matched to a gene. CDR3 coding DNA: TGTGCCAGTAGTGACAGGGGGCGATCCTACGAGCAGTACTTC. It yields the protein CASSDRGRSYEQYF.